The 2 T cell receptor beta chains in this list originate from one sample, sequenced in a study of early T cells in non-severe SARS-CoV-2 infection. TCRdb analysed the 5' RACE reads with MiXCR anew, one entry per CDR3 protein. The data contain some 22,000 distinct CDR3 sequences, 4% to 5% of them singletons. The sequenced sample was whole blood. The receptors originated from an adult who was a healthcare worker with PCR-confirmed SARS-CoV-2 infection or an uninfected control (not recorded which).

This clonotype ranks as medium-sized. The chain combines TRBV20-1 with TRBJ2-1; 9 bases map to TRBD2. The length of the CDR3 is 16 residues. J was trimmed by 9 bases and V by 5 bases; bases with no gene match: 17. Germline CDR1 and CDR2: DFQATT and SNEGSKA (reference sequence). The CDR3 DNA reads as TGCAGTGCTCCGACCCCTCTGGGCGGGGGGGCAGGTGAGCAGTTCTTC. It translates to CSAPTPLGGGAGEQFF.

This clonotype is a singleton in its sample. This may be a read error: a much more frequent sequence differs by one nucleotide. The missing conserved phenylalanine or tryptophan at the end of this CDR3 makes a read error likely. The V call is TRBV12-3 or TRBV12-4, the J call TRBJ1-5; possible D gene TRBD1, 6 bases. V lost 6 bases and J lost 7, with 13 bases in between. The CDR3 loop spans 13 amino acids. The CDR3 loop reads CASRSTGNQPQHL. The CDR3, as DNA: TGTGCCAGCAGATCCACAGGGAACCAGCCCCAGCATTTA.